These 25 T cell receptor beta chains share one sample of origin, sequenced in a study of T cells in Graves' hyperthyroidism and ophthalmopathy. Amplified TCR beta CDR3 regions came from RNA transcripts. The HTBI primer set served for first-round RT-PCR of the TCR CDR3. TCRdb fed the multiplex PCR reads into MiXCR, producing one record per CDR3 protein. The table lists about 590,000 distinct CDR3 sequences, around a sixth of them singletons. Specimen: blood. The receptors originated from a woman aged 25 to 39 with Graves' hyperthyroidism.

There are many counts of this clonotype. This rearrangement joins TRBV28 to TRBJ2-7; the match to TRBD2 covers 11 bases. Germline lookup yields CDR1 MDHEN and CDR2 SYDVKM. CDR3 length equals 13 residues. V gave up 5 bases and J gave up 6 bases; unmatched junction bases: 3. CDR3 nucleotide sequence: TGTGCCAGCAGTACTAGCGGGAGTGGCGAGCAGTACTTC. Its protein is CASSTSGSGEQYF.

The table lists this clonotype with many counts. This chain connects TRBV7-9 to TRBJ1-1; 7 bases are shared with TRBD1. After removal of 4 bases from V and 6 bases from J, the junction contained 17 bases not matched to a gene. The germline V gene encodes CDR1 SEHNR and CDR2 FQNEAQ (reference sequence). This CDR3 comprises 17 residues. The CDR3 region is CASSSRSGGQFRAEAFF. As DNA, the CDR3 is TGTGCCAGCAGCTCGCGATCGGGGGGACAGTTCCGCGCTGAAGCTTTCTTT.

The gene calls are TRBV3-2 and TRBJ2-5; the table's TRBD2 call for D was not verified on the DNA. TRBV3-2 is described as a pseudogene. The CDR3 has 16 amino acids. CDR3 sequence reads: CASSLPDSLRVKTQYF. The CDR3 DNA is TGTGCCAGCAGCCTACCTGATAGCTTGCGGGTAAAGACCCAGTACTTC.

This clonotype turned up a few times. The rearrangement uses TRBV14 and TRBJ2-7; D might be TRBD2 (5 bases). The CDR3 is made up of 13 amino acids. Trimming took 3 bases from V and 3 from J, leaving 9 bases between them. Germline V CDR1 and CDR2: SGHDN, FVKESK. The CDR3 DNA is TGTGCCAGCAGCCACGGACTCATCTACGAGCAGTACTTC. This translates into CASSHGLIYEQYF.

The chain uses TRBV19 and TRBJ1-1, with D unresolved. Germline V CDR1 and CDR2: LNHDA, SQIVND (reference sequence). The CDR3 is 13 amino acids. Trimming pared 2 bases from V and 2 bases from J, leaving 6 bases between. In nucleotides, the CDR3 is TGTGCCAGTAGTATAACGGCCAACACTGAAGCTTTCTTT. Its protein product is CASSITANTEAFF. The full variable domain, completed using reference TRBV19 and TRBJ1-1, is DGGITQSPKYLFRKEGQNVTLSCEQNLNHDAMYWYRQDPGQGLRLIYYSQIVNDFQKGDIAEGYSVSREKKESFPLTVTSAQKNPTAFYLCASSITANTEAFFGQGTRLTVV.

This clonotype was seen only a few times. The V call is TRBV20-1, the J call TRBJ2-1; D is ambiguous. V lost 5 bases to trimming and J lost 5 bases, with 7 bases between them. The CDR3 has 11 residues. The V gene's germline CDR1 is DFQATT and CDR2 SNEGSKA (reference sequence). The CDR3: CSAYEHNEQFF. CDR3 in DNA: TGCAGTGCTTACGAACACAATGAGCAGTTCTTC.

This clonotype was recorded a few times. The CDR3 region has the DNA TGTGCCAGCAGTTTAGCCAGGGGCCACGAGCAGTACTTC. This sequence encodes CASSLARGHEQYF. The rearrangement uses TRBV28 and TRBJ2-7, with D tentatively TRBD1 (6 bases). Germline V gene sequence: CDR1 MDHEN, CDR2 SYDVKM. The CDR3 has 13 residues. Trimming took off 2 bases at V and 5 bases at J, with 10 bases between the two ends.

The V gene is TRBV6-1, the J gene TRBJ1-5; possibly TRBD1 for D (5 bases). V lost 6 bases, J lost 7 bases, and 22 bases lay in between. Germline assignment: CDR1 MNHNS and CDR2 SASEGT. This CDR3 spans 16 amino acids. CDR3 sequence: CASSEREGFDKQPQHF. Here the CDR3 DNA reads TGTGCCAGCAGCGAGCGAGAGGGGTTTGATAAGCAGCCCCAGCATTTT.

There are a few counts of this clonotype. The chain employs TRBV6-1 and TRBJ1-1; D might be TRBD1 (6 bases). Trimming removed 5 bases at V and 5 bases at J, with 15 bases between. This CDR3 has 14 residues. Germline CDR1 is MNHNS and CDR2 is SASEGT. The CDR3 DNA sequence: TGTGCCAGCAGTCCGACGGGGGGGCCTACTGAAGCTTTCTTT. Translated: CASSPTGGPTEAFF.

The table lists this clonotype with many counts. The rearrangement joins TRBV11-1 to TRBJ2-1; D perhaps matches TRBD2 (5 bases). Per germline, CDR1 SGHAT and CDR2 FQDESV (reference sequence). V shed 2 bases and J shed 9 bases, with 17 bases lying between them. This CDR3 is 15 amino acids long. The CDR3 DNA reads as TGTGCCAGCAGCTTAAATGAGGGAGTTTATGGTGAGCAGTTCTTC. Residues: CASSLNEGVYGEQFF.

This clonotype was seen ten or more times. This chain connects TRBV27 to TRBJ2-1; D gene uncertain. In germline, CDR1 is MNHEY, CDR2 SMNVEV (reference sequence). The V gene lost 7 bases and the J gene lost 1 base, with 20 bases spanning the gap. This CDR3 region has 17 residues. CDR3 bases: TGTGCCAGCAACCCTAGACTGGACCGGGTGTCCTACAATGAGCAGTTCTTC. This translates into CASNPRLDRVSYNEQFF.

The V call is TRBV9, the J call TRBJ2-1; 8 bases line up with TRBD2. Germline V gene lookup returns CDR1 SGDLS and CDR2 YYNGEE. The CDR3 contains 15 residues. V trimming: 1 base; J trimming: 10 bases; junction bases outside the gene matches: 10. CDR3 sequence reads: CASSVSAGVLIEQFF. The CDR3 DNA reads TGTGCCAGCAGCGTATCAGCGGGAGTCCTAATAGAGCAGTTCTTC.

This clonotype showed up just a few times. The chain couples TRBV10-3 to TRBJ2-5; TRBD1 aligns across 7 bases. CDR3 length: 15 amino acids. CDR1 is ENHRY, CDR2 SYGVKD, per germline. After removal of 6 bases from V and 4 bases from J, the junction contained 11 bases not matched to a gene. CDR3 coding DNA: TGTGCCATCAGGTCGACACAGGGGTTCGGAGAGACCCAGTACTTC. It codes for CAIRSTQGFGETQYF.

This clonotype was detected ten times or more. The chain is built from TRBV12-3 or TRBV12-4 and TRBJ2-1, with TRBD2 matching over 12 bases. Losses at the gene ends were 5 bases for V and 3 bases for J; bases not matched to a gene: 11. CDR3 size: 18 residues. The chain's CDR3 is CASSPGLAGRAHYNEQFF. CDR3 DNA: TGTGCCAGCAGTCCGGGACTAGCGGGCCGCGCTCACTACAATGAGCAGTTCTTC.

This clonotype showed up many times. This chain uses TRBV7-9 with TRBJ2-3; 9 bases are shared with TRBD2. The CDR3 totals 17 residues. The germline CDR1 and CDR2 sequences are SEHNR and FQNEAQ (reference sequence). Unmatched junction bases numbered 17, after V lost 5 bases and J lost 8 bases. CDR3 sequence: CASSPNSGGRAISTQYF. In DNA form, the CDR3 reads TGTGCCAGCAGCCCCAACTCTGGCGGGAGGGCCATTTCTACGCAGTATTTT.

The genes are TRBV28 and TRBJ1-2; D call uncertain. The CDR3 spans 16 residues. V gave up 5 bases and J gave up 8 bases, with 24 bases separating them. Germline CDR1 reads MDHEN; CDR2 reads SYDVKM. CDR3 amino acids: CASSPSRAGRARGYTF. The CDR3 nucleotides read TGTGCCAGCAGTCCGAGTAGGGCAGGCCGAGCCCGGGGCTACACCTTC.

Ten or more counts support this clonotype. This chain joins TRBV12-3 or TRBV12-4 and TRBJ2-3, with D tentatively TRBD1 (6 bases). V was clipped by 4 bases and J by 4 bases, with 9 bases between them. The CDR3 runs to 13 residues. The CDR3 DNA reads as TGTGCCAGCAGTTATCCAGGGGCAGATACGCAGTATTTT. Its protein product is CASSYPGADTQYF.

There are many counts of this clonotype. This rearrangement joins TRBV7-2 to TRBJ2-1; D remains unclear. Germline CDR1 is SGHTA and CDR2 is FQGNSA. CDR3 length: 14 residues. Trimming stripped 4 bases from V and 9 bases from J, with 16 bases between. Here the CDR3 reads CASSSTGVVREQFF. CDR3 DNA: TGTGCCAGCAGCTCTACCGGAGTAGTTCGTGAGCAGTTCTTC. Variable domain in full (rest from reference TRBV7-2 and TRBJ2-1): GAGVSQSPSNKVTEKGKDVELRCDPISGHTALYWYRQSLGQGLEFLIYFQGNSAPDKSGLPSDRFSAERTGGSVSTLTIQRTQQEDSAVYLCASSSTGVVREQFFGPGTRLTVL.

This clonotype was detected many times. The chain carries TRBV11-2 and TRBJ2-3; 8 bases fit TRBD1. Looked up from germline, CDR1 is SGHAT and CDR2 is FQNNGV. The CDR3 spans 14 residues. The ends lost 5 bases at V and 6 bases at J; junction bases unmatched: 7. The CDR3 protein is CASSLDRVADTQYF. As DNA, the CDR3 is TGTGCCAGCAGCCTGGACAGGGTAGCGGATACGCAGTATTTT.

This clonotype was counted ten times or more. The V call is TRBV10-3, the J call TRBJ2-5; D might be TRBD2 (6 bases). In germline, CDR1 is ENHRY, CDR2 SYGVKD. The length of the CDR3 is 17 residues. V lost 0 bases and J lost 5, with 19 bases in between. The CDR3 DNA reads TGTGCCATCAGTGAGTCAGGGAACGGGAGAAAACGCGAGACCCAGTACTTC. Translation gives CAISESGNGRKRETQYF.

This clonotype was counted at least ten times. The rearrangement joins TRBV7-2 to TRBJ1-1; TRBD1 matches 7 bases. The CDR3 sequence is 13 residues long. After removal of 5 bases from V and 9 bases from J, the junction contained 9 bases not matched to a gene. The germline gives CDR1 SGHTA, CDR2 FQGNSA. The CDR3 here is CASSLARGDKAFF. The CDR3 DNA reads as TGTGCCAGCAGCCTTGCCAGGGGGGACAAAGCTTTCTTT.

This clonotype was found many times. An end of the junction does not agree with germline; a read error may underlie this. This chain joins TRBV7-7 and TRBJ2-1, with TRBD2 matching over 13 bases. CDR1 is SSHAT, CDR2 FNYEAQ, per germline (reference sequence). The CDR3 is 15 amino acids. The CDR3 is CASSQLAGGNNEQFF. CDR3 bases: TGTGCTAGCAGCCAACTAGCGGGAGGGAACAATGAGCAGTTCTTC.

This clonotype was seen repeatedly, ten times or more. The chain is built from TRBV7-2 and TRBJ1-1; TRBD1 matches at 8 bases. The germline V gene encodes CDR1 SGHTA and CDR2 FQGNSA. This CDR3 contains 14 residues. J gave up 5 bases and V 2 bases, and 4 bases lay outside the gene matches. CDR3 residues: CASSLNRGRTEAFF. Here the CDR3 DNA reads TGTGCCAGCAGCTTAAACAGGGGGAGGACTGAAGCTTTCTTT.

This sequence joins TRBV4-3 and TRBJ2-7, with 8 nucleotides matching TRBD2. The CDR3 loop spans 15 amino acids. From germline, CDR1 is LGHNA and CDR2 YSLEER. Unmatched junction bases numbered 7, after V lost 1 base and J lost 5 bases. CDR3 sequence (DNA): TGCGCCAGCAGCCAAGCCCTTCTGCGGGAGGACGAGCAGTACTTC. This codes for CASSQALLREDEQYF.

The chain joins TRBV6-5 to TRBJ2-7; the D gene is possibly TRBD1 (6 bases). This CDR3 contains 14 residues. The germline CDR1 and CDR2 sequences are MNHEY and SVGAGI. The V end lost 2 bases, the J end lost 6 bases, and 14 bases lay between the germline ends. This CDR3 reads CASSYVLRGIEQYF. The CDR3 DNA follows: TGTGCCAGCAGTTACGTGTTGAGGGGGATCGAGCAGTACTTC.